Here is one TCR beta chain with its context. This clonotype was detected a few times. There is no known antigen for this receptor. Nothing much larger sits one base from this clone, and base qualities are not available. The data were obtained in a study of vaccination and CD4 T cells after COVID-19 (dated by TCRdb to between 2022 and 2023). Regarding the study in general: The convalescent cohort comprised six males and four females, including two Hispanic individuals, seven Caucasians, two Asians and one multiracial person. Participants got two doses of the Pfizer-BioNTech BNT162b2 vaccine (n=8) or two doses of the Moderna mRNA-1273 vaccine (n=2). Post-COVID blood samples were collected from convalescent patients a median of around 100 days after diagnosis, with a range of roughly 30 to 161 days. In 9 to 11 COVID-19 convalescent patients and a few infection-naive healthy vaccine recipients, researchers compared the spike-specific CD4+ TCR repertoire from before mRNA vaccination with the repertoire from after. Post-vaccine blood samples were collected a median of around 10 weeks after the second vaccine dose, ranging from roughly 13 to 250 days. At the TCR clonotype level, an earlier paper using these donors assessed memory CD4+ T cell crossreactivity between SARS-CoV-2 and common cold coronavirus spike proteins. In control cultures, a CEFX viral epitope pool was used as positive control, an HIV-1 Nef peptide pool was used as negative control, or no peptide was added. The cultures were stimulated with overlapping spike peptide pools from SARS-CoV-2 and from the common cold coronaviruses HCoV-NL63, HCoV-OC43 and HCoV-229E. Broader findings and caveats from the paper: Of the vaccine-specific clones found in convalescent patients, nearly all (304 of 307) were mono-reactive for SARS-CoV-2 spike instead of being cross-reactive with common cold coronaviruses. The median count of SARS-CoV-2-reactive clonotypes went up from some 23 after infection to 38 after vaccination, although the change was not significant. The study included relatively few convalescent patients and did not analyze early timepoints after natural infection. Among convalescent patients, a median approximately 88% of the SARS-CoV-2-reactive clones seen after vaccination appeared only after vaccination, which suggests priming specific to the vaccine.

To prepare the library, PCR was applied. At the Johns Hopkins FTIC core, DNA from the cultured CD4+ T cells underwent TCR sequencing with the Oncomine TCR Beta short-read assay. The QIAamp micro DNA kit was used to extract genomic DNA from the cultured CD4+ T cells. Oncomine TCR Beta libraries made from cultured CD4+ T cells were pooled using unique dual indexes and sequenced on an Illumina iSeq 100. The authors' analysis ran thus. Non-productive sequences were removed, and CDR3s that did not start with C, did not end with F or W, or were shorter than 7 amino acids were discarded. Antigen-specific clonotypes were identified using the MANAFEST web application through comparison of peptide-stimulated wells with reference and other culture wells. For a clone to be called positive, the clone needed an FDR below 0.05, an odds ratio above 5, and a productive frequency above 0.1% in at least two of three replicate wells. A clonotype was classed as cross-reactive if the clonotype showed significant expansion both in SARS-CoV-2 spike wells and in at least one common cold coronavirus spike condition. Levenshtein distances (stringdist) and unrooted phylogenetic trees (ape) in R version 3.6.1 were used to assess CDR3 homology. Using fastp trimming at Q25 and MiXCR clonotype assembly, TCRdb reanalyzed the public sequencing data and kept in-frame beta chains. Here each entry gathers all rows of one CDR3 protein and keeps the most common genes and DNA. TCRdb, rather than the study authors, made the V and J calls. The sample data list thousands of distinct CDR3 sequences, and more than 45% of these were observed just once. Under 40% of the sample is taken by the ten largest.

What the treatment or condition label conveys for this sample: approximately nine-day PBMC culture with coronavirus spike peptide pools or control peptides (ViraFEST assay). CD4+ T cells from unexposed donors were collected before the COVID-19 pandemic (2011-2018). To expand antigen-specific T cells with peptide pools and then pick out the expanded clonotypes through TCR sequencing, the study relied on the ViraFEST assay. More than 1.5 million PBMCs per well were cultured in IMDM with 5% human AB serum and 9 to 10 IU/ml IL-2, plus 10 ug/ml peptide pools. On days 3 and 7, half of the culture medium was replaced with fresh IL-2-containing medium. After approximately 11 days of culture, CD4+ T cells were isolated by negative selection with the EasySep CD4+ T cell isolation kit. As cell numbers permitted, CD4+ T cells from unexposed donors were tested for reactivity to SARS-CoV-2 S and N and to four common cold coronavirus spike pools. Ficoll-Paque Plus gradient centrifugation was used to isolate PBMCs from whole blood, and the isolated PBMCs were then either used fresh or cryopreserved at -140C. Culture conditions were generally each tested in triplicate wells. Leukapheresis product for the unexposed donors was purchased commercially.

Sequenced: CD4+ T cells from blood, cultured in vitro. This TCR was recovered from a human donor in good health.

This receptor has the CDR3 CASSLSRNTEAFF. Here is the DNA: TGTGCCAGCAGTTTATCGAGAAACACTGAAGCTTTCTTT. The rearranged segments are TRBV27 and TRBJ1-1; no D segment can be confidently identified. The V and J ends are trimmed by 0 bases and 2 bases, leaving 4 bases between them. The germline V gene encodes CDR1 MNHEY and CDR2 SMNVEV (reference sequence). The CDR3 runs 13 residues from the cysteine to the phenylalanine. Kept here is only the CDR3 DNA, which spans 39 bases and is read in frame from base 1.